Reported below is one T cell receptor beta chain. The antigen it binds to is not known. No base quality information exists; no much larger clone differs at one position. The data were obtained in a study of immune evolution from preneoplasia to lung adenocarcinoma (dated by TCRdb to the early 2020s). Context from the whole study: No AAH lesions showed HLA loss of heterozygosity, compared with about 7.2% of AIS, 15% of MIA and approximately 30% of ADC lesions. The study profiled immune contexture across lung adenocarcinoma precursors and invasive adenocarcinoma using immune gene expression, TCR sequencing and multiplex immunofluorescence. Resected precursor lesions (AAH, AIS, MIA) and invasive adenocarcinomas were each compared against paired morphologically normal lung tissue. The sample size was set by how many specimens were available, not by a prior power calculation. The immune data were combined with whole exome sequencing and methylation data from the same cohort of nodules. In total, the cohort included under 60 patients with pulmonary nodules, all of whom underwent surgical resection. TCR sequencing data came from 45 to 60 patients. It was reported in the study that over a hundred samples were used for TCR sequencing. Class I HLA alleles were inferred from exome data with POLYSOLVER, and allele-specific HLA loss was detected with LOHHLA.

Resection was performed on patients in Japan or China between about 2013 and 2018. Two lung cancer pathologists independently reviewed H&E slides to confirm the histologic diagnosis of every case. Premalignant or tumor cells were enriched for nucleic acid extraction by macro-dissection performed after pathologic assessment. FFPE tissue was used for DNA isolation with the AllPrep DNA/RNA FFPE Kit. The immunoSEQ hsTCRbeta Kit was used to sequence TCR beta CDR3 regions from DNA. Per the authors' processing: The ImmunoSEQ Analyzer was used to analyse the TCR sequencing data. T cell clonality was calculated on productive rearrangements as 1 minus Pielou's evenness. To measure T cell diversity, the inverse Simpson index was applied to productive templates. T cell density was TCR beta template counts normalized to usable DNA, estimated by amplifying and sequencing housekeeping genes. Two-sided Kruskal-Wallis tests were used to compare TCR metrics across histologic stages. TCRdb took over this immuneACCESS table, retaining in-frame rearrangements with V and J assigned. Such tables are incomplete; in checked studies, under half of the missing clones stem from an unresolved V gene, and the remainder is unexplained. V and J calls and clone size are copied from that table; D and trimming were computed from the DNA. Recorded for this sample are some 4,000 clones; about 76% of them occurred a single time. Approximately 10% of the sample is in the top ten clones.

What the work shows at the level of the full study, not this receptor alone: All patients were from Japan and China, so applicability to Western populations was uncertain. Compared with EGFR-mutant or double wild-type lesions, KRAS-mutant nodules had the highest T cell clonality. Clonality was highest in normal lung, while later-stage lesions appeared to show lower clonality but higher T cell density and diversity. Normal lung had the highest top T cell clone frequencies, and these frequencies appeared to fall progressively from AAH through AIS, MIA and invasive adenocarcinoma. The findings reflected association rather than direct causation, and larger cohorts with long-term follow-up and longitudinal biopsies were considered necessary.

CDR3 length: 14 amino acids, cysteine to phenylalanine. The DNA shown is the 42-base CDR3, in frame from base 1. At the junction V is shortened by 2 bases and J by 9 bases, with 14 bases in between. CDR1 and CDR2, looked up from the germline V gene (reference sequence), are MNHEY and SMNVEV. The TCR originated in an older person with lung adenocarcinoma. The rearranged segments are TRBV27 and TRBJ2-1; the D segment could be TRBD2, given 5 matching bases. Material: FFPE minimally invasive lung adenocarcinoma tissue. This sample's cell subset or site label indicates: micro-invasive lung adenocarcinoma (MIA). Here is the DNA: TGTGCCAGCAGTTTAATCGGGGTACGGGGTGAGCAGTTCTTC. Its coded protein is CASSLIGVRGEQFF.